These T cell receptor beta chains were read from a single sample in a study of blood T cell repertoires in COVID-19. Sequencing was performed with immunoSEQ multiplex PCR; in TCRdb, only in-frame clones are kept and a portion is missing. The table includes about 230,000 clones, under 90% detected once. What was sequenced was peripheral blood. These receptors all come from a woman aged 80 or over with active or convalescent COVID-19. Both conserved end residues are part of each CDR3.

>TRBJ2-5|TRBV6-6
CASSYQETQYF
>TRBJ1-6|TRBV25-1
CASSLQGASSPLHF
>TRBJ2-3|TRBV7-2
CASSLAPAGGQTDTQYF
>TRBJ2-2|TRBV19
CASSMTGGDTGELFF
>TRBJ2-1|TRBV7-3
CASSPGLGLDEQFF
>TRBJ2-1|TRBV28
CASSLAGTYNEQFF
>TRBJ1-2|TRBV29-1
CSAQTGQGRLYGYTF
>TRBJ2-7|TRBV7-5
CARSFGQGRYEQYF
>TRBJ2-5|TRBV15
CATSREVRETQYF
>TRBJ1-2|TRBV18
CASSPGQGARGYTF
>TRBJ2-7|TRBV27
CASSPTARARVGEQYF
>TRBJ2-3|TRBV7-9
CASSLKQVQDTQYF
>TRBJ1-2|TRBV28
CASSRLSAGGGGYTF
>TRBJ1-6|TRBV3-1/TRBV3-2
CASRQGEGSPLHF
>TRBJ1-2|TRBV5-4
CASSYEGLYGYTF
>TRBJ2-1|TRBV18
CASSHTGANTYNEQFF
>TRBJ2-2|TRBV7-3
CASSLRAGELFF
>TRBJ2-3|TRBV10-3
CATGRTDTQYF
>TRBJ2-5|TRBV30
CAWSSTGPETQYF
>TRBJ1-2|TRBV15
CATSRGPTGLPNYGYTF
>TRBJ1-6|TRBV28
CASSGGASYNSPLHF
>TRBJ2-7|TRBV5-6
CASSLASLAGTYEQYF
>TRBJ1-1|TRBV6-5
CASSQRGTANTEAFF
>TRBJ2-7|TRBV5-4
CASSLGTGGTNEQYF
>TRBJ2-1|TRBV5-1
CASSVTGSSYNEQFF
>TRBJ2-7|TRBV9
CASSVSAGVGGEQYF
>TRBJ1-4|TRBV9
CASSVTGSGEKLFF
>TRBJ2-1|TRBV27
CASSPFGQGLRVNNEQFF